What follows describes a single T cell receptor (beta chain). Its antigen is unknown. This sample is drawn from a study of T cell responses to AZD1222 COVID-19 vaccine. Study-level points and caveats: Donors skewed white British and female; clonal diversity was possibly underestimated. Just 5 to 7 people given AZD1222 tested seropositive at baseline. None of the repertoires were sampled until the peak T cell response had passed.

Germline V lookup: CDR1 SGHRS, CDR2 YFSETQ. The length of the CDR3 is 15 residues. V gave up 0 bases and J gave up 0 bases, with 9 bases separating them. Some second doses came at about 4 weeks and others at about 12 weeks; these were pooled. TCRdb keeps only in-frame clones here, not all; method: immunoSEQ multiplex PCR. The top ten hold about 14% of the sample, which has some 70,000 clones, about four fifths seen once. The sequenced sample was peripheral blood, obtained 28 days after the second AZD1222 dose. This clonotype was sampled from an adult who received the AZD1222 COVID-19 vaccine. The V gene is TRBV5-1, the J gene TRBJ1-2; D is possibly TRBD1 (5 bases). The DNA of the CDR3 is TGCGCCAGCAGCTTGGGCGACAGTTCTAACTATGGCTACACCTTC. Protein product: CASSLGDSSNYGYTF.